This record looks at one TCR beta chain sequence and its context. What it recognizes is unknown. This CDR3 has 12 residues. The V end lost 3 bases, the J end lost 9 bases, and 9 bases lay between the germline ends. Per the germline V gene, CDR1 is LGHNT and CDR2 is FRNRAP. The authors prepared the TCRbeta library with unique molecular identifiers. TCRdb independently ran MiXCR on the PCR reads; one entry per CDR3 protein. The table has around 580,000 distinct CDR3 sequences, 25% to 30% seen once. The data stem from a study of T-cell reconstitution after alpha-beta-depleted transplantation in children. General study findings and limits: One year post-transplant, T-cell counts and diversity were largely derived from T cells produced anew. Reported findings indicate that, about two months after transplant, alpha-beta T cells came from several hundred expanded clones, which were derived from non-depleted graft cells. The study traced high day-60 TCRbeta diversity in some patients to surviving recipient T cells and thymic progenitors.

This rearrangement joins TRBV12-5 to TRBJ2-1; D is perhaps TRBD2 (7 bases). Specimen: PBMCs, collected before TCRalphabeta/CD19-depleted stem cell transplant. This TCR was recovered from a boy younger than two with Wiskott-Aldrich syndrome, due to receive a stem cell transplant. This CDR3 is CASGLGGGEQFF. The DNA of the CDR3 is TGTGCTAGTGGTTTAGGGGGGGGTGAGCAGTTCTTC.